Reported below is one TCR beta chain. This clonotype was counted many times. The antigen it binds to is not known. Base qualities are not recorded, but no much larger clone differs from it by a single base. Between the V and J ends, shortened by 5 bases and 0 bases respectively, the junction contains 5 bases. CDR3 length: 12 amino acids, cysteine to phenylalanine. Of all the DNA, just the CDR3 is kept, 36 bases in frame from base 1. CDR1 and CDR2 were assigned from the germline V gene as SNHLY and FYNNEI. TCR beta CDR3 regions were amplified from RNA transcripts for repertoire sequencing. The first round of RT-PCR was done with HTBI primers and the Qiagen OneStep RT-PCR kit, and was followed by a second round of multiplex PCR, then size selection and purification. Libraries were sequenced paired-end with 100 bp reads on an Illumina HiSeq2000. From the authors' description of their analysis: SOAPnuke was used to process the reads, removing any read that contained adapters or uncalled bases, had a mean Phred below 15, or lacked an exact match to the constant primer or identifier. COPE v1.2.5 was used to merge the high-quality paired reads. Clonotypes were defined as unique nucleotide sequences and were aligned to IMGT TRB V, D and J references using MiTCR v1.1. The analysis was limited to V-J combinations with a frequency above 0.0001, which together covered 99.2% of repertoires. For each V-J combination, a TCR clonal expansion and chaos score was defined as the ratio of F50 clonal expansion to chaos observed in the TCRdist matrix. Features were reduced by Welch's t-statistics and random forest to approximately 13 V-J combinations, which fed a naive Bayes classifier. Thyroid-blood repertoire similarity was quantified with the Morisita-Horn index. TCRdb itself trimmed the public reads at Q25 with fastp, ran MiXCR and retained productive beta chains. Records with the same CDR3 protein are collapsed into one entry carrying the most frequent genes and DNA. TCRdb's processing, not the authors', yielded these V and J calls. For this sample there are fewer than 600,000 distinct CDR3 sequences; roughly 14% appear just once. The ten largest clones capture 8% to 10% of the sample.

These data belong to a study of Graves' ophthalmopathy and Graves' hyperthyroidism listed by TCRdb under 2018. Describing the broader study: Peripheral blood was collected at initial diagnosis, prior to any treatment. To tell Graves' ophthalmopathy apart from Graves' hyperthyroidism, and to predict which patients would progress to ophthalmopathy, the study relied on TCR beta repertoire signatures. In total, approximately 140 blood samples were TCR-sequenced: 40 to 45 ophthalmopathy, some 75 hyperthyroidism and some 17 hyperthyroidism-to-ophthalmopathy patients. To explore V-J signatures distinguishing ophthalmopathy from hyperthyroidism, a discovery set of around 97 patients (fewer than 45 ophthalmopathy, 55 to 60 stable hyperthyroidism) was enrolled. An independent validation cohort was composed of approximately 18 hyperthyroidism patients and 17 patients who later progressed from hyperthyroidism to ophthalmopathy. In about six hyperthyroidism patients, the T-cell repertoire of thyroid tissue was compared with the T-cell repertoire of blood. After sampling, hyperthyroidism patients received methimazole starting at 30 mg daily, and ophthalmopathy patients received high-dose intravenous methylprednisolone. The approximately 100 discovery patients were divided at random into training and test sets in a 7:3 ratio.

The investigation overall reported the following: In cross-validation, the 13-signature model distinguished ophthalmopathy from stable hyperthyroidism with about 87% sensitivity and just under 84% specificity, and in the test set the corresponding values were approximately 80% and 68%. Sample size was not predetermined statistically, and investigators were not blinded to group allocation. In validation, the model predicted ophthalmopathy progression with about 70% sensitivity and about 77% specificity; roughly eleven predicted patients were CT-confirmed with GO in a median of 6.5 months. Most expanded thyroid clonotypes with frequency above 0.001 were also detected in blood, suggesting blood repertoires may reflect the thyroid immune response.

Ophthalmopathy patients were characterized by moderately to severely active disease, a Clinical Activity Score of at least 3, a NOSPECS grade of at least 4, and a disease duration under 3 months. Patients with other autoimmune diseases, uncontrolled infections, pregnancy or lactation were excluded from the study. Diagnosis relied on clinical symptoms, serum thyroxine, TRAb, thyroid ultrasound and orbital computed tomography. PBMCs were isolated from roughly 10 ml of fresh peripheral blood by Ficoll-Paque density gradient centrifugation. Total RNA was extracted using Trizol reagent, and RNA quality was checked on an Agilent 2100 Bioanalyzer.

Sequencing used blood. This clonotype originated in a woman in her twenties or thirties with Graves' ophthalmopathy. Donor details come from another sample of the same person, matched by shared clones. The chain joins TRBV2 to TRBJ2-7, with the D gene call left open. CDR3 loop: CASSRISYEQYF. The DNA sequence is TGTGCCAGCAGTAGGATCTCCTACGAGCAGTACTTC.